Listed below are T cell receptor beta chains from one sample, sequenced in a study of cytomegalovirus exposure and HLA in healthy donors. TCRdb keeps only in-frame clones here, not all; method: immunoSEQ multiplex PCR. The table shows 100,000 to 150,000 clones, with roughly four fifths occurring only once. The specimen sequenced was PBMCs. The receptors derive from a girl aged 2 to 9 in good health and CMV-seronegative. The CDR3 runs from the conserved cysteine through the conserved F or W. A D gene is named only where the DNA matches it firmly. Size is stated for part of the rows, as once, few or many counts, or as a class when the clone is expanded.

clone_size	cdr3_length	d_call	v_call	j_call	cdr3_aa	cdr3_nt
.	14	.	TRBV10-3	TRBJ1-5	CAISDPGRDQPQHF	TGTGCCATCAGTGATCCTGGGCGAGATCAGCCCCAGCATTTT
once	15	TRBD1	TRBV2	TRBJ2-3	CASSGKPGQTDTQYF	TGTGCCAGCAGTGGCAAGCCGGGACAGACAGATACGCAGTATTTT
.	15	TRBD1	TRBV14	TRBJ1-6	CASSRDRVINSPLHF	TGTGCCAGCAGCCGGGACAGAGTTATCAATTCACCCCTCCACTTT
.	14	.	TRBV19	TRBJ1-6	CASSDRGVLSPLHF	TGTGCCAGTAGCGACCGGGGAGTTTTGTCACCCCTCCACTTT
once	13	.	TRBV6-1	TRBJ1-3	CASRGGSGNTIYF	TGTGCCAGCAGGGGGGGGTCGGGAAACACCATATATTTT
.	16	TRBD1	TRBV19	TRBJ2-2	CASSGPRTGDTGELFF	TGTGCCAGTAGTGGCCCCCGGACAGGGGATACCGGGGAGCTGTTTTTT
.	18	TRBD2	TRBV15	TRBJ2-1	CATSRDRLLLGGGNEQFF	TGTGCCACCAGCAGAGATCGACTTTTACTAGGCGGGGGGAATGAGCAGTTCTTC
few	16	TRBD2	TRBV5-4	TRBJ2-3	CASSSGAGVGTDTQYF	TGTGCCAGCAGCTCGGGAGCGGGAGTCGGCACAGATACGCAGTATTTT
.	17	.	TRBV11-3	TRBJ1-5	CASSLRVPRHRNQPQHF	TGTGCCAGCAGCTTAAGAGTCCCGAGGCACCGCAATCAGCCCCAGCATTTT
.	13	TRBD1	TRBV7-9	TRBJ2-7	CASSPRTGCEQYF	TGTGCCAGCAGCCCAAGGACAGGGTGCGAGCAGTACTTC
.	14	.	TRBV6-1	TRBJ1-1	CASSEGGRNTEAFF	TGTGCCAGCAGTGAGGGAGGCCGGAACACTGAAGCTTTCTTT
.	14	TRBD1	TRBV18	TRBJ1-2	CASSFDRGNYGYTF	TGTGCCAGCTCATTCGACAGGGGAAACTATGGCTACACCTTC
.	15	TRBD2	TRBV7-6	TRBJ2-3	CASSPRGGRTDTQYF	TGTGCCAGCAGCCCCCGGGGGGGACGGACAGATACGCAGTATTTT
.	15	TRBD1	TRBV5-1	TRBJ1-2	CASSLEQGAAYGYTF	TGCGCCAGCAGCTTGGAACAGGGGGCGGCCTATGGCTACACCTTC
.	14	.	TRBV27	TRBJ2-3	CASSLRGYTDTQYF	TGTGCCAGCAGTTTAAGGGGCTACACAGATACGCAGTATTTT
.	16	.	TRBV28	TRBJ2-1	CASSPYSYRVEREQFF	TGTGCCAGCAGTCCCTACTCTTACAGGGTCGAGAGGGAGCAGTTCTTC
.	14	.	TRBV29-1	TRBJ2-1	CSVNPRSSYNEQFF	TGCAGCGTTAATCCCCGGAGCTCCTACAATGAGCAGTTCTTC